This T cell receptor beta chain was identified during a study of blood T cells in healthy people across ages. Whole-study findings and limits: When set beside aged donors, long-lived donors presented more naive CD4+ cells and higher diversity.

Isolation yielded PBMCs, at least 6 million per sample, in every case. Total RNA extracted from each sample amounted to at least 6 micrograms. CDR1 and CDR2 (germline): MNHEY, SVGAGI. V was trimmed by 4 bases and J by 4 bases, leaving 17 bases between them. This CDR3 is built from 16 residues. Then a second PCR, running roughly 7 to 11 cycles, was carried out with a sample-barcoded 5' primer and a J-beta primer mix. Individual samples furnished no less than 2.5 million CDR3-containing paired-end reads apiece. TCRdb independently ran MiXCR on the 5' RACE reads; one entry per CDR3 protein. The sample holds 1,300,000 or so distinct CDR3 sequences, approximately 60% seen once. About this clonotype itself: The antigen remains undetermined.

Sequencing was done on a sample of blood. This TCR derives from a young man in good health. The chain has TRBV6-5 and TRBJ2-1, with D perhaps matching TRBD2 (5 bases). For the CDR3, the DNA is TGTGCCAGCAGTTCACTAAGCGGCCGGGGATACAATGAGCAGTTCTTC. Its protein is CASSSLSGRGYNEQFF.